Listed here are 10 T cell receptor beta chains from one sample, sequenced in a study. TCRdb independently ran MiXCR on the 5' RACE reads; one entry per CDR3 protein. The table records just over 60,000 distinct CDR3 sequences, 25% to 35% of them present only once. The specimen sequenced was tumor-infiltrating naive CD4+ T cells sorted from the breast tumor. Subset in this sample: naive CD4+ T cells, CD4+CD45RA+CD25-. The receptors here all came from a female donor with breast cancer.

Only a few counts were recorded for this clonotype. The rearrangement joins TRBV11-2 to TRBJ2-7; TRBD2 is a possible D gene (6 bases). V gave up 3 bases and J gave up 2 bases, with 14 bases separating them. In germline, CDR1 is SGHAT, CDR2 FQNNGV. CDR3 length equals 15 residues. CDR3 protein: CASSFRGTSAYEQYF. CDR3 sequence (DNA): TGTGCCAGCAGCTTTCGGGGGACCTCTGCCTACGAGCAGTACTTC.

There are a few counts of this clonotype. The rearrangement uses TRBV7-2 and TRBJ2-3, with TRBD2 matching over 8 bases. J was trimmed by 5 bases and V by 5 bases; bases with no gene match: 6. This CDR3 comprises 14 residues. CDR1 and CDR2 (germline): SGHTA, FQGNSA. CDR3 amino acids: CASSGSGNQDTQYF. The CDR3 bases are TGTGCCAGCAGCGGTAGCGGGAACCAAGATACGCAGTATTTT.

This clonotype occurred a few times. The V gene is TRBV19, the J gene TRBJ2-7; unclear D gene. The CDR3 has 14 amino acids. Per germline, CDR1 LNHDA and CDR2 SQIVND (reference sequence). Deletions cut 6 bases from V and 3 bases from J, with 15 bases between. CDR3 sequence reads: CASSSSLGDYEQYF. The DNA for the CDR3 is TGTGCCAGTAGCAGCAGTTTGGGTGACTACGAGCAGTACTTC.

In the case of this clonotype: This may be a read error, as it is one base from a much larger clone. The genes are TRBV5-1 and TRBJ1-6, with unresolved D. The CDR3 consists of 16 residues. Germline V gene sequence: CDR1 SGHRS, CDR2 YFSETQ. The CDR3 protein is CANSLAQVLEGSPLHF. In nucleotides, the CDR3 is TGCGCCAACAGCTTGGCCCAGGTTCTAGAGGGTTCACCCCTCCACTTT.

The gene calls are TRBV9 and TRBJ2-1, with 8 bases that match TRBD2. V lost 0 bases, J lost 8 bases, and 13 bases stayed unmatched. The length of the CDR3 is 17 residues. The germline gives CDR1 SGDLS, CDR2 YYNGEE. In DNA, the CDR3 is TGTGCCAGCAGCGTAGTATCCGGGGGGGTGGTCCAGGATGAGCAGTTCTTC. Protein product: CASSVVSGGVVQDEQFF.

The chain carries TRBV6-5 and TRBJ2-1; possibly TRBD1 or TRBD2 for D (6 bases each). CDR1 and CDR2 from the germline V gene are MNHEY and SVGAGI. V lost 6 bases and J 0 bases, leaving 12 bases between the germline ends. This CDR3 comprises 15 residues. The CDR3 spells CASRLADSSYNEQFF. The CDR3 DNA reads TGTGCCAGCAGGTTAGCGGACAGCTCCTACAATGAGCAGTTCTTC.

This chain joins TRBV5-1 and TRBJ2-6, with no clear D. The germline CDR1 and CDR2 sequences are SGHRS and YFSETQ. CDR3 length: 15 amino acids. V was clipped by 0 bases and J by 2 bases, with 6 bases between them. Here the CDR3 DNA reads TGCGCCAGCAGCTTGGTCAGGACTGGGGCCAACGTCCTGACTTTC. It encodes CASSLVRTGANVLTF.

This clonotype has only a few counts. The CDR3 loop is CASSLGGPGQLYNEQFF. CDR3 bases: TGTGCCAGCAGCTTGGGTGGCCCGGGACAACTTTACAATGAGCAGTTCTTC. This sequence joins TRBV5-6 and TRBJ2-1, with D perhaps matching TRBD1 (6 bases). Germline V gives CDR1 SGHDT, CDR2 YYEEEE. Trimming removed 0 bases at V and 4 bases at J, with 17 bases between. This CDR3 region has 17 residues.

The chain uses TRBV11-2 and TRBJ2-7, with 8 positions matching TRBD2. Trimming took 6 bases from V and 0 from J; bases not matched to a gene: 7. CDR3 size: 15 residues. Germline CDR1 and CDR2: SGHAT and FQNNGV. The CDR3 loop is CASRSRLANSYEQYF. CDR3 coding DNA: TGTGCCAGCAGATCCAGACTAGCGAACTCCTACGAGCAGTACTTC. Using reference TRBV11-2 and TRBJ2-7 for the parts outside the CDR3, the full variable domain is EAGVAQSPRYKIIEKRQSVAFWCNPISGHATLYWYQQILGQGPKLLIQFQNNGVVDDSQLPKDRFSAERLKGVDSTLKIQPAKLEDSAVYLCASRSRLANSYEQYFGPGTRLTVT.

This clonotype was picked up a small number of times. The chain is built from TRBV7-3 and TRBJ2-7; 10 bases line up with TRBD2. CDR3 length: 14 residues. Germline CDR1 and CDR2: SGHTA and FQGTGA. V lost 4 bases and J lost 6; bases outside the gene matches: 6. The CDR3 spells CASSSSGRAGEQYF. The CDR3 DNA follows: TGTGCCAGCAGCTCCAGCGGGAGGGCGGGCGAGCAGTACTTC.